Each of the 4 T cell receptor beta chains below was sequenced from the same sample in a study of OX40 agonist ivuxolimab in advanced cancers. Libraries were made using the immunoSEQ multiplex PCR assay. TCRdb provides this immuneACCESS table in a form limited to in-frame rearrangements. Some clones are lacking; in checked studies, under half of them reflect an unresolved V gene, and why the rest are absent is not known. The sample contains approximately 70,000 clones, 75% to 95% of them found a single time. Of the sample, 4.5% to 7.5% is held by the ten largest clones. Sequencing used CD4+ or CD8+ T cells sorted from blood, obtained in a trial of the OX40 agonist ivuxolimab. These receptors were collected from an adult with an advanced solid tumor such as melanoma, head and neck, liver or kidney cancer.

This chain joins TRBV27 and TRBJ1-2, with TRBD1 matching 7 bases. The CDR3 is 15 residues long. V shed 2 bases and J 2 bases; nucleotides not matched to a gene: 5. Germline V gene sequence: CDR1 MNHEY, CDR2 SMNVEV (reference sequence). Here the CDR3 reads CASSLTAGGNYGYTF. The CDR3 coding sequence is TGTGCCAGCAGTTTAACGGCAGGGGGGAACTATGGCTACACCTTC.

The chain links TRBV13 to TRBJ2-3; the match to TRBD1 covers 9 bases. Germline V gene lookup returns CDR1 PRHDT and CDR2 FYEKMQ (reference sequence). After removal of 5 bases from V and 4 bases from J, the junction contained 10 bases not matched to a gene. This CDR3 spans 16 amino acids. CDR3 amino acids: CASSPEGQGFADTQYF. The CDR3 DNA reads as TGTGCCAGCAGCCCAGAGGGACAGGGTTTCGCAGATACGCAGTATTTT.

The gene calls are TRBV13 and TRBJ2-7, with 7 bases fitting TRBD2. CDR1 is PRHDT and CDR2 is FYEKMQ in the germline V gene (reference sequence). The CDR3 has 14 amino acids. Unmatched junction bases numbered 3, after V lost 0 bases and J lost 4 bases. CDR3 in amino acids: CASSLGLATYEQYF. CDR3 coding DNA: TGTGCCAGCAGCTTAGGACTAGCGACTTACGAGCAGTACTTC.

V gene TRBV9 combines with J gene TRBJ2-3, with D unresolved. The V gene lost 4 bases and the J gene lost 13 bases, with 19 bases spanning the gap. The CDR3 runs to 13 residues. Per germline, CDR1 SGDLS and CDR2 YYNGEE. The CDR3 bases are TGTGCCAGCAGCCCCTCTCTAGGAGACCGGGAGTATTTT. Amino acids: CASSPSLGDREYF.